The present T cell receptor (beta chain) was sequenced within a study of blood T cell repertoires in COVID-19. Profiling relied on immunoSEQ multiplex PCR, and the TCRdb table lists in-frame clones only, not all of them. The sample lists about 300,000 clones; 85% to 90% were seen once. This CDR3 has 15 amino acids. V was cut by 2 bases and J by 0 bases, with 8 bases left in between. Germline V CDR1 and CDR2: MNHNS, SASEGT. Across 20 to 25 US areas, participants ranged in age from 18 to 89 years. Sequencing input: PBMCs or T cells enriched from blood (not recorded which). The chain combines TRBV6-1 with TRBJ1-3; D is possibly TRBD1 (5 bases). The clonotype was recovered from a man aged 25 to 40 who had recovered from COVID-19. Here the CDR3 reads CASSEQGSSGNTIYF. The DNA of the CDR3 is TGTGCCAGCAGTGAACAGGGATCCTCTGGAAACACCATATATTTT.